The 32 T cell receptor beta chains presented below share a single source sample, sequenced in a study of HIV-infected patients and healthy controls (dated by TCRdb to the mid-2010s). Since whole blood was used without any cell fractionation, the repertoire reflected all peripheral T cells in unsorted form. Library preparation used 5' RACE. For sequencing, an Illumina MiSeq was employed. SuperScript III was used to reverse transcribe 500 ng RNA with primers targeting the alpha and beta constant regions. Alpha and beta chain libraries were generated separately via chain-specific third strand synthesis with multiplexing indices. TCRdb trimmed the raw reads at Q25, called clones with MiXCR and kept productive beta chains. A single entry per CDR3 protein holds the most common genes and DNA from its merged rows. Within this sample are some 20,000 distinct CDR3 sequences, with over 9% of them counted one time only. The biggest ten clones account for approximately 10% of the sample.

The material sequenced was blood. The source of these receptors is an adult in good health.

This clonotype was counted many times. The chain employs TRBV2 and TRBJ2-7, with D uncertain. This CDR3 is built from 13 residues. Trimming cost V 0 bases and J 5 bases, with 8 bases left between them. Germline V gene data show CDR1 as SNHLY and CDR2 as FYNNEI. CDR3 amino acids: CASSEARVNEQYF. Here the CDR3 DNA reads TGTGCCAGCAGTGAAGCTAGAGTCAACGAGCAGTACTTC.

This clonotype was seen many times. V gene TRBV7-9 combines with J gene TRBJ2-5, with D possibly TRBD1 on 5 matching bases. The CDR3 runs 13 residues. V was shortened by 1 base and J by 2 bases, with 5 bases between the two germline ends. Germline V gene sequence: CDR1 SEHNR, CDR2 FQNEAQ (reference sequence). The CDR3 sequence: CASSLGQQETQYF. The CDR3 region has the DNA TGTGCCAGCAGCTTAGGACAGCAAGAGACCCAGTACTTC.

This clonotype was detected many times. The chain joins TRBV3-1 to TRBJ2-3, with D unclear. CDR1 and CDR2 from the germline V gene are LGHDT and YNNKEL (reference sequence). The ends were cut back, 1 base at V and 5 bases at J, with 7 bases in the middle. This CDR3 has 13 amino acids. CDR3 residues: CASSQATRDTQYF. The CDR3 DNA sequence: TGTGCCAGCAGCCAAGCTACTCGAGATACGCAGTATTTT.

This clonotype was seen only a few times. V is TRBV14 and J is TRBJ1-1; D unresolved. CDR3 length: 13 amino acids. Germline CDR1 is SGHDN and CDR2 is FVKESK. Trimming pared 4 bases from V and 5 bases from J, leaving 11 bases between. The CDR3 sequence is CASSPNRWTEAFF. The CDR3 region has the DNA TGTGCCAGCAGCCCTAATCGGTGGACTGAAGCTTTCTTT.

The rearrangement joins TRBV19 to TRBJ2-2; TRBD1 matches 9 bases. This CDR3 is built from 15 residues. V lost 2 bases to trimming and J lost 5 bases; unmatched junction nucleotides: 3. Germline CDR1 is LNHDA and CDR2 is SQIVND (reference sequence). CDR3 region: CASSIKDRGTGELFF. For the CDR3, the DNA is TGTGCCAGTAGTATAAAGGACAGGGGAACCGGGGAGCTGTTTTTT.

This clonotype was observed at least ten times. The chain recombines TRBV20-1 with TRBJ1-2, with D uncertain. The CDR3 is 14 residues long. From germline, CDR1 is DFQATT and CDR2 SNEGSKA (reference sequence). V lost 2 bases to trimming and J lost 0 bases, with 10 bases between them. Here the CDR3 reads CSARSAGSNYGYTF. The DNA for the CDR3 is TGCAGTGCTAGATCGGCAGGATCTAACTATGGCTACACCTTC.

This clonotype was found a few times. CDR3 DNA sequence: TGCAGTGCTAGGCCTGCCGAACCCTACGAGCAGTACTTC. Translation: CSARPAEPYEQYF. The chain employs TRBV20-1 and TRBJ2-7; D ambiguous. Germline lookup yields CDR1 DFQATT and CDR2 SNEGSKA (reference sequence). The CDR3 has 13 amino acids. Trimming removed 3 bases from V and 2 bases from J, with 11 bases in between.

A few counts support this clonotype. This sequence joins TRBV25-1 and TRBJ2-3; D is tentatively TRBD1 or TRBD2 (5 bases each). The germline V gene has CDR1 MGHDK and CDR2 SYGVNS. The CDR3 extends over 15 amino acids. V lost 6 bases and J lost 2, with 15 bases in between. The CDR3 here is CASSNRGFYTDTQYF. CDR3 in DNA: TGTGCCAGCAGCAATCGGGGCTTCTACACAGATACGCAGTATTTT.

This clonotype was counted many times. The rearrangement joins TRBV7-9 to TRBJ2-1, with 7 positions matching TRBD2. The V and J ends lost 2 bases and 4 bases, in that order; junction bases with no gene match: 8. Germline assignment: CDR1 SEHNR and CDR2 FQNEAQ (reference sequence). CDR3 size: 16 residues. CDR3 DNA: TGTGCCAGCAGCTTATATGCGACTAGCCCTTACAATGAGCAGTTCTTC. Its protein product is CASSLYATSPYNEQFF.

J is TRBJ2-7 and V is TRBV20-1; TRBD1 matches at 9 bases. J was trimmed by 4 bases and V by 5 bases; bases with no gene match: 9. This CDR3 has 14 amino acids. Germline values: CDR1 DFQATT, CDR2 SNEGSKA (reference sequence). CDR3 bases: TGCAGTGCTGGCAAGGGACAGGGAACATACGAGCAGTACTTC. It translates to CSAGKGQGTYEQYF.

In its sample, this clonotype was seen many times. This chain links TRBV7-9 with TRBJ1-1; no clear D gene. The CDR3 consists of 13 residues. CDR1 is SEHNR and CDR2 is FQNEAQ in the germline V gene (reference sequence). V gave up 2 bases and J gave up 1 base, with 5 bases separating them. In nucleotides, the CDR3 is TGTGCCAGCAGCTTAATGGGGAACACTGAAGCTTTCTTT. Its translation: CASSLMGNTEAFF.

In this sample, this clonotype turned up many times. The J gene is TRBJ1-1, the V gene TRBV2; a weak D match, TRBD1 (6 bases). This CDR3 has 14 residues. From germline, CDR1 is SNHLY and CDR2 FYNNEI. V was shortened by 4 bases and J by 6 bases, with 15 bases between the two germline ends. Written as DNA, the CDR3 is TGTGCCAGCAGTGGGCGGACGGCAGGGGCTGAAGCTTTCTTT. Protein product: CASSGRTAGAEAFF.

The chain links TRBV6-5 to TRBJ2-4; tentatively, D is TRBD1 or TRBD2 (5 bases each). This CDR3 has 15 amino acids. CDR1 and CDR2 from the germline V gene are MNHEY and SVGAGI. The ends were cut back, 0 bases at V and 5 bases at J, with 11 bases in the middle. The CDR3 here is CASSYSGGSQNIQYF. In DNA, the CDR3 is TGTGCCAGCAGTTACTCTGGGGGATCCCAAAACATTCAGTACTTC.

This clonotype was detected ten times or more. V is TRBV24-1 and J is TRBJ2-3, with a tentative D call TRBD1 (5 bases). Germline values: CDR1 KGHDR, CDR2 SFDVKD. The CDR3 extends over 13 amino acids. Between the trimmed V and J ends, which lost 10 bases and 2 bases, there was a span of 12 bases. CDR3 nucleotides: TGTGCCACAGGGGAAGAGGTCACAGATACGCAGTATTTT. Protein sequence: CATGEEVTDTQYF.

This chain connects TRBV19 to TRBJ2-1, with 10 bases identical to TRBD2. The CDR3 runs to 16 residues. Germline V gene sequence: CDR1 LNHDA, CDR2 SQIVND (reference sequence). V lost 4 bases and J lost 3; bases outside the gene matches: 6. The CDR3 spells CASSSLAGGNYNEQFF. CDR3 nucleotide sequence: TGTGCCAGTAGTAGTTTAGCGGGGGGAAACTACAATGAGCAGTTCTTC. The full variable domain, with the rest looked up from reference TRBV19 and TRBJ2-1, is DGGITQSPKYLFRKEGQNVTLSCEQNLNHDAMYWYRQDPGQGLRLIYYSQIVNDFQKGDIAEGYSVSREKKESFPLTVTSAQKNPTAFYLCASSSLAGGNYNEQFFGPGTRLTVL.

The chain combines TRBV6-6 with TRBJ2-2; 11 positions agree with TRBD2. This CDR3 is built from 17 residues. Germline CDR1 and CDR2: MNHNY and SVGAGI (reference sequence). With V trimmed by 0 bases and J by 3 bases, 3 bases remained unmatched. CDR3 in amino acids: CASSYSRTSGHTGELFF. The DNA of the CDR3 is TGTGCCAGCAGTTACTCGAGGACTAGCGGGCACACCGGGGAGCTGTTTTTT.

The rearrangement joins TRBV6-2 or TRBV6-3 to TRBJ1-1; D perhaps matches TRBD1 (5 bases). CDR1 and CDR2 (germline): MNHEY, SVGEGT. Trimming left V 8 bases short and J 0 bases short, with 13 bases between. The CDR3 runs 14 residues. The CDR3 region has the DNA TGTGCCAGCGTCCTAAGGGGTTTGAACACTGAAGCTTTCTTT. Translating it yields CASVLRGLNTEAFF.

The gene calls are TRBV7-9 and TRBJ2-6; D is uncertain. The CDR3 totals 14 residues. V shed 5 bases and J shed 0 bases, with 5 bases lying between them. Germline values: CDR1 SEHNR, CDR2 FQNEAQ (reference sequence). Here the CDR3 reads CASSRASGANVLTF. DNA of the CDR3: TGTGCCAGCAGCCGGGCCTCTGGGGCCAACGTCCTGACTTTC.

This clonotype was counted ten times or more. V gene TRBV6-5 combines with J gene TRBJ2-1, with no clear D. With 0 bases removed from V and 4 bases from J, the gap between germline ends came to 7 bases. Germline V CDR1 and CDR2: MNHEY, SVGAGI. The CDR3 has 14 residues. For the CDR3, the DNA is TGTGCCAGCAGTTACTCCTCAGAGTACAATGAGCAGTTCTTC. This sequence encodes CASSYSSEYNEQFF.

At least ten counts were recorded for this clonotype. The DNA for the CDR3 is TGTGCCAGCAGCAAACTGACAGGGAAAGGCAATCAGCCCCAGCATTTT. Encoded protein: CASSKLTGKGNQPQHF. This chain joins TRBV7-2 and TRBJ1-5, with 7 bases matching TRBD1. The CDR3 contains 16 residues. From germline, CDR1 is SGHTA and CDR2 FQGNSA. The trim removed 5 bases at V and 2 bases at J, leaving 9 bases unmatched.

This clonotype was observed at least ten times. This chain links TRBV6-2 or TRBV6-3 with TRBJ2-1; 11 bases line up with TRBD2. The germline V gene encodes CDR1 MNHEY and CDR2 SVGEGT. Losses at the gene ends were 6 bases for V and 3 bases for J; bases not matched to a gene: 7. There are 16 residues in the CDR3. CDR3 in DNA: TGTGCCAGCAGCCTATACCTAGCGGGGGGCTACAATGAGCAGTTCTTC. It codes for CASSLYLAGGYNEQFF.

This clonotype was picked up many times. The gene calls are TRBV29-1 and TRBJ2-3; tentatively, D is TRBD2 (5 bases). Germline values: CDR1 SQVTM, CDR2 ANQGSEA. The CDR3 is 13 amino acids. V was pared by 8 bases and J by 2 bases, with 14 bases between. CDR3 DNA: TGCAGCTCCCCCCGGGGTGACACAGATACGCAGTATTTT. Amino acid sequence: CSSPRGDTDTQYF.

The rearrangement uses TRBV6-2 or TRBV6-3 and TRBJ1-5; weak D call: TRBD1 (6 bases). The CDR3 sequence is 17 residues long. CDR1 is MNHEY, CDR2 SVGEGT, per germline. V shed 0 bases and J shed 4 bases, with 16 bases lying between them. The CDR3 sequence: CASSYSGRGLLNQPQHF. Here the CDR3 DNA reads TGTGCCAGCAGTTACTCCGGCAGGGGCCTCCTAAATCAGCCCCAGCATTTT.

Many counts were recorded for this clonotype. V gene TRBV12-3 or TRBV12-4 combines with J gene TRBJ2-3; D remains unclear. The length of the CDR3 is 12 residues. Trimming cost V 6 bases and J 0 bases, with 4 bases left between them. The CDR3 DNA is TGTGCCAGCAGCACTAGCACAGATACGCAGTATTTT. Translation: CASSTSTDTQYF.

This clonotype was detected many times. The CDR3 DNA is TGTGCCAGCAGCTACCGGACTGGGGAGCAGTACTTC. Encoded protein: CASSYRTGEQYF. The genes are TRBV11-1 and TRBJ2-7, with a possible D match to TRBD2 (5 bases). CDR3 length: 12 residues. The V end lost 4 bases, the J end lost 7 bases, and 11 bases lay between the germline ends. Per the germline V gene, CDR1 is SGHAT and CDR2 is FQDESV (reference sequence).

This clonotype is medium-sized within its sample. The gene calls are TRBV2 and TRBJ2-7; D is unclear. The germline V gene has CDR1 SNHLY and CDR2 FYNNEI. CDR3 length: 13 amino acids. The V and J ends lost 11 bases and 1 base respectively, with 15 bases between them. In DNA form, the CDR3 reads TGTGCCGCGAGGAATGAAGGATCCTACGAGCAGTACTTC. Translation gives CAARNEGSYEQYF.

This clonotype appeared many times. This chain connects TRBV20-1 to TRBJ1-1; unclear D gene. The CDR3 sequence is 11 residues long. Looked up from germline, CDR1 is DFQATT and CDR2 is SNEGSKA (reference sequence). Trimming pared 6 bases from V and 5 bases from J, leaving 10 bases between. The CDR3 nucleotides are TGCAGTGCCTCCGATGTGACTGAAGCTTTCTTT. This gives the protein CSASDVTEAFF.

This clonotype was seen repeatedly, ten times or more. V is TRBV6-5 and J is TRBJ1-5; D uncertain. The CDR3 spans 16 residues. Looked up from germline, CDR1 is MNHEY and CDR2 is SVGAGI. Trimming left V 0 bases short and J 1 base short, with 10 bases between. The CDR3 nucleotides read TGTGCCAGCAGTTACTCCGGGTTAAGAAGCAATCAGCCCCAGCATTTT. Its translation: CASSYSGLRSNQPQHF.

This clonotype occurred many times. This chain links TRBV18 with TRBJ1-1; no firm D call. The V gene's germline CDR1 is KGHSH and CDR2 LQKENI. V was trimmed by 6 bases and J by 2 bases, leaving 7 bases between them. The CDR3 has 12 residues. For the CDR3, the DNA is TGTGCCAGCTCCCGCCGAAACACTGAAGCTTTCTTT. The encoded protein is CASSRRNTEAFF.

This clonotype is medium-sized in the sample. The chain couples TRBV28 to TRBJ1-4; D not certain. V was shortened by 9 bases and J by 8 bases, with 19 bases between the two germline ends. The length of the CDR3 is 14 residues. Germline V gene lookup returns CDR1 MDHEN and CDR2 SYDVKM. CDR3 amino acids: CASGPPQWNEKLFF. The CDR3 DNA is TGTGCCAGTGGGCCCCCCCAGTGGAACGAAAAACTGTTTTTT.

J is TRBJ1-1 and V is TRBV6-5, with D possibly TRBD1 on 5 matching bases. The CDR3 extends over 15 amino acids. Trimming shortened V by 6 bases and J by 0 bases, and 14 bases separated the two germline ends. Germline CDR1 MNHEY, CDR2 SVGAGI. In DNA form, the CDR3 reads TGTGCCAGCAGGCGACAGACGGGGTTGAACACTGAAGCTTTCTTT. Translation: CASRRQTGLNTEAFF.

This clonotype was picked up many times. The chain joins TRBV7-2 to TRBJ2-3; 9 bases agree with TRBD2. CDR3 size: 17 residues. CDR1 is SGHTA and CDR2 is FQGNSA in the germline V gene. With 1 base clipped from V and 6 bases from J, the junction kept 11 bases outside the gene matches. The CDR3 reads CASSLDFRALAGDTQYF. The CDR3 bases are TGTGCCAGCAGCTTAGATTTTAGGGCGCTAGCGGGGGATACGCAGTATTTT.